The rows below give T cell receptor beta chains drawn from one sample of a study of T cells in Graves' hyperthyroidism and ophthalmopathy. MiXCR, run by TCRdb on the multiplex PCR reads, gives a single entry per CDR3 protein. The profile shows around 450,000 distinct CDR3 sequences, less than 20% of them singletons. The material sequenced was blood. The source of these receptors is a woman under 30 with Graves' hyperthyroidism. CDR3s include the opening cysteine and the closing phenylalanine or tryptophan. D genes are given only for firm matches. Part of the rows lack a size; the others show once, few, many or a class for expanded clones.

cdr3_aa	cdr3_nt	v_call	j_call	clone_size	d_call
CASSQLYGGESSYEQYF	TGTGCCAGCAGCCAATTATACGGCGGTGAGAGCTCCTACGAGCAGTACTTC	TRBV7-6	TRBJ2-7	many	-
CATSGGGYGQPQHF	TGTGCCACCTCAGGGGGAGGGTATGGTCAGCCCCAGCATTTT	TRBV2	TRBJ1-5	many	TRBD1
CASSTGGSDTQYF	TGTGCCAGCAGTACAGGGGGTTCAGATACGCAGTATTTT	TRBV12-3/TRBV12-4	TRBJ2-3	many	TRBD1
CASSEATGANEKLFF	TGTGCCAGCAGTGAAGCGACAGGAGCCAATGAAAAACTGTTTTTT	TRBV6-1	TRBJ1-4	many	-
CASSLGPSDRAETQYF	TGCGCCAGCAGCTTGGGACCCTCCGACAGGGCTGAGACCCAGTACTTC	TRBV5-1	TRBJ2-5	many	TRBD1
CSATRGGIPNSPLHF	TGCAGTGCTACGAGGGGCGGCATTCCTAATTCACCCCTCCACTTT	TRBV20-1	TRBJ1-6	few	-
CASSLGRVEAFF	TGTGCCAGCAGCTTAGGTCGTGTTGAAGCTTTCTTT	TRBV11-2	TRBJ1-1	many	-
CSARSGQYNEQFF	TGCAGTGCTAGAAGTGGACAGTACAATGAGCAGTTCTTC	TRBV20-1	TRBJ2-1	-	-
CASGRGRGGDTEAFF	TGTGCCAGCGGGCGAGGTAGGGGCGGGGACACTGAAGCTTTCTTT	TRBV2	TRBJ1-1	many	-
CASSYGGHGYNEQFF	TGTGCCAGCAGTTATGGAGGTCATGGGTACAATGAGCAGTTCTTC	TRBV6-5	TRBJ2-1	-	-